The subject of this entry is one TCR beta chain. Its antigen is unidentified. The sample belongs to a study of shared clonotypes between healthy human individuals. V lost 6 bases, J lost 4 bases, and 13 bases stayed unmatched. Germline CDR1 and CDR2: LGHNA and YSLEER. This CDR3 comprises 17 residues. Findings and caveats of the study: Only blood was sampled, and tissue TCR repertoires likely differ from blood ones.

Deep-level assay runs were performed. In replicate PCRs of sorted subsets, roughly 200 ng DNA, approximately 28,000 T cell genomes, was used. Produced via immunoSEQ multiplex PCR; TCRdb's table is partial and in-frame only. Of around 1.1 million clones listed, 77% are singletons. The sample consisted of memory CD4+ T cells from PBMCs. The sample's subset: CD45RA-negative fraction. The chain recombines TRBV4-3 with TRBJ2-1, with 9 bases identical to TRBD2. The sequence derives from a man in his late teens or twenties in good health. Some clones in this sample may be carry-over from other donors' samples. CDR3 loop: CASSPQKLAGNYNEQFF. The CDR3 coding sequence is TGCGCCAGCAGTCCCCAAAAGCTAGCGGGAAATTACAATGAGCAGTTCTTC.